This entry lists 6 T cell receptor beta chains sequenced from one sample in a study of T cell changes during pregnancy in multiple sclerosis. Data came from immunoSEQ multiplex PCR; TCRdb stores just in-frame clones and leaves some out. The repertoire holds about 50,000 clones, 80% to 95% seen once, with 0.2% to 0.3% in the top ten. The material sequenced was CD4+ T cells from peripheral blood mononuclear cells, taken in the second trimester of pregnancy. These receptors came from a female donor with multiple sclerosis, enrolled in a pregnancy study.

The V and J genes are TRBV6-1 and TRBJ1-5; a weak D match, TRBD1 (6 bases). Germline V lookup: CDR1 MNHNS, CDR2 SASEGT. The CDR3 spans 14 residues. The germline V and J ends were trimmed by 8 bases and 9 bases, with 20 bases remaining between them. The DNA of the CDR3 is TGTGCCAGCGGAAGGAGTGGGGGGGCTGCGCCCCAGCATTTT. As protein: CASGRSGGAAPQHF.

This chain connects TRBV2 to TRBJ1-5, with TRBD1 matching 7 bases. In germline, CDR1 is SNHLY, CDR2 FYNNEI. This CDR3 is built from 17 residues. J was trimmed by 0 bases and V by 2 bases; bases with no gene match: 7. The CDR3 DNA reads as TGTGCCAGCAGTGAATATACCGGGACAGTTAGCAATCAGCCCCAGCATTTT. Protein: CASSEYTGTVSNQPQHF.

The chain employs TRBV25-1 and TRBJ2-6; 12 positions match TRBD1. From germline, CDR1 is MGHDK and CDR2 SYGVNS. The CDR3 contains 17 residues. Trimming removed 4 bases from V and 3 bases from J; junction bases left unmatched: 4. In DNA, the CDR3 is TGTGCCAGCAGTGTAGGGACAGGGGGCAATGGGGCCAACGTCCTGACTTTC. Amino acid sequence: CASSVGTGGNGANVLTF.

The chain couples TRBV19 to TRBJ1-5; tentative D call: TRBD1 (5 bases). This CDR3 has 16 residues. V lost 7 bases and J 2 bases, leaving 18 bases between the germline ends. Germline CDR1 is LNHDA and CDR2 is SQIVND (reference sequence). CDR3 region: CASTLLPGGGNQPQHF. CDR3 DNA sequence: TGTGCCAGTACCCTTCTCCCCGGGGGAGGCAATCAGCCCCAGCATTTT.

The J gene is TRBJ1-1, the V gene TRBV30, with a tentative D call TRBD1 (6 bases). Germline V gene lookup returns CDR1 GTSNPN and CDR2 SVGIG (reference sequence). This CDR3 is 14 amino acids long. V was pared by 3 bases and J by 1 base, with 12 bases between. CDR3 coding DNA: TGTGCCTGGAGGAGGGGGGGTAAGAACACTGAAGCTTTCTTT. This encodes CAWRRGGKNTEAFF.

In this sample, this clone turned up once. The V gene is TRBV5-1, the J gene TRBJ1-1; tentative D call: TRBD1 (5 bases). The germline V gene encodes CDR1 SGHRS and CDR2 YFSETQ. The V end lost 3 bases, the J end lost 0 bases, and 15 bases lay between the germline ends. This CDR3 spans 16 amino acids. CDR3 in DNA: TGCGCCAGCAGCTCTTACCCAGGAGGGGTGAACACTGAAGCTTTCTTT. It yields the protein CASSSYPGGVNTEAFF. Combining the CDR3 with reference TRBV5-1 and TRBJ1-1 gives the whole variable domain KAGVTQTPRYLIKTRGQQVTLSCSPISGHRSVSWYQQTPGQGLQFLFEYFSETQRNKGNFPGRFSGRQFSNSRSEMNVSTLELGDSALYLCASSSYPGGVNTEAFFGQGTRLTVV.